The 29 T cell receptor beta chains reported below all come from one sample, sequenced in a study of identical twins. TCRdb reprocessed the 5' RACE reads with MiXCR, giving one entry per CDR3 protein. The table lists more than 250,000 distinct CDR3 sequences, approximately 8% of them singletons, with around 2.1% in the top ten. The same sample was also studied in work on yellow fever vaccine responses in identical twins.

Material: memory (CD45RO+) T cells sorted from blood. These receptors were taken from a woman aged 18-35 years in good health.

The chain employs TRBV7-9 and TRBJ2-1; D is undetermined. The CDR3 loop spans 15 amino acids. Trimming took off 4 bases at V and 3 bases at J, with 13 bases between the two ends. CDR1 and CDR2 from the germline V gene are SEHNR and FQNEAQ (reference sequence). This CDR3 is CASSSVGNSYNEQFF. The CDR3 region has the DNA TGTGCCAGCAGCTCAGTGGGGAACAGCTACAATGAGCAGTTCTTC.

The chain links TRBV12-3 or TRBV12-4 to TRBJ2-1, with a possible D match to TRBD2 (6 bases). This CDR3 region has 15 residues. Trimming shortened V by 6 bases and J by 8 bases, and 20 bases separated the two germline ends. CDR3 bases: TGTGCCAGCAGCGGGGACTTTGGGAAAAGGGATGAGCAGTTCTTC. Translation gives CASSGDFGKRDEQFF.

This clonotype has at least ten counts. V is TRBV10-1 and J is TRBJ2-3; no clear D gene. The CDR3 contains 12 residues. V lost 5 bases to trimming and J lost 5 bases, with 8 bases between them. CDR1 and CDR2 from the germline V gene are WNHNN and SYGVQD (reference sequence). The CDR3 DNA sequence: TGCGCCAGCAGTCCCAACGGAGATACGCAGTATTTT. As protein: CASSPNGDTQYF.

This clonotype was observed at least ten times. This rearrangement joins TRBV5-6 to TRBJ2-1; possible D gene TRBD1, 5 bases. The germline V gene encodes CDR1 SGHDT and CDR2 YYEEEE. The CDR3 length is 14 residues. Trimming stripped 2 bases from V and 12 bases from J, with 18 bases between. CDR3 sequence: CASSLGAGFGSQFF. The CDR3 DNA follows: TGTGCCAGCAGCTTAGGGGCAGGGTTTGGATCGCAGTTCTTC.

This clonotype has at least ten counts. This CDR3 is CATSLASGGQETQYF. The CDR3 DNA follows: TGTGCCACCAGCTTGGCTAGCGGGGGTCAAGAGACCCAGTACTTC. The chain recombines TRBV15 with TRBJ2-5; 10 nucleotides line up with TRBD2. The CDR3 extends over 15 amino acids. The germline gives CDR1 LNHNV, CDR2 YYDKDF (reference sequence). V trimming: 5 bases; J trimming: 2 bases; junction bases outside the gene matches: 5.

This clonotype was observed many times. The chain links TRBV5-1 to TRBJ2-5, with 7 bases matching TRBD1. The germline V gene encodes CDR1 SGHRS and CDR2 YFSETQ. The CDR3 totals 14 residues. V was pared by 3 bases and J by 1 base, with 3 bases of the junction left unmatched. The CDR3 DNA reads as TGCGCCAGCAGCTCGGGACAGCCCCAAGAGACCCAGTACTTC. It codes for CASSSGQPQETQYF.

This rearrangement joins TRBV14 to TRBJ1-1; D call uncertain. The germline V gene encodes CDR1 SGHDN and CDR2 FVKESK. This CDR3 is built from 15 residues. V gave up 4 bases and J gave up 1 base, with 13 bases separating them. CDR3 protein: CASSRLLWENTEAFF. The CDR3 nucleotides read TGTGCCAGCAGCCGACTCCTGTGGGAGAACACTGAAGCTTTCTTT.

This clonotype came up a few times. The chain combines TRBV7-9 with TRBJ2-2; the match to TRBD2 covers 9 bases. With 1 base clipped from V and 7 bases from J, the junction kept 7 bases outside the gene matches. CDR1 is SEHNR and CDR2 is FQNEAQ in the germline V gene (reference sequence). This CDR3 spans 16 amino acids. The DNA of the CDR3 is TGTGCCAGCAGCTTAGATCGGACTAGCGACATCGGGGAGCTGTTTTTT. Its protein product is CASSLDRTSDIGELFF.

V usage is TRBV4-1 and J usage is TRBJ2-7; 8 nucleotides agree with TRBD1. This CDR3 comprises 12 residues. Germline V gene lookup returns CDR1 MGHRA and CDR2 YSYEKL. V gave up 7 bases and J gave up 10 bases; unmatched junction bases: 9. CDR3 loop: CASMAGQVSQYF. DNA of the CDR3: TGCGCCAGCATGGCGGGACAGGTAAGTCAGTACTTC.

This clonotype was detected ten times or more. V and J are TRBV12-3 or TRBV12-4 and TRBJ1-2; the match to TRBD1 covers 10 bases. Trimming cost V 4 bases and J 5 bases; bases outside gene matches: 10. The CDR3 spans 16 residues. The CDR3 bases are TGTGCCAGCAGTTCCCGGACAGGGGGGGAGTCTTATGGCTACACCTTC. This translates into CASSSRTGGESYGYTF.

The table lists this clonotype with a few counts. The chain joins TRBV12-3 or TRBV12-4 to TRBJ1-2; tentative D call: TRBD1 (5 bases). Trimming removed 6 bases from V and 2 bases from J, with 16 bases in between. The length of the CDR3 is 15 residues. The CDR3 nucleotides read TGTGCCAGCAGCCCTTTTCAGGGCCCCAACTATGGCTACACCTTC. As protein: CASSPFQGPNYGYTF.

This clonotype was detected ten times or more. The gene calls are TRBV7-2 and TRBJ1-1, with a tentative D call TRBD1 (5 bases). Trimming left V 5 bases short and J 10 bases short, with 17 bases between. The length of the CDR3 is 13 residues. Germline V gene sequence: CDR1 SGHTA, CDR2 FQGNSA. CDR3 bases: TGTGCCAGCAGCCACGCGGGGGGTCTGGGAGCTTTCTTT. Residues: CASSHAGGLGAFF.

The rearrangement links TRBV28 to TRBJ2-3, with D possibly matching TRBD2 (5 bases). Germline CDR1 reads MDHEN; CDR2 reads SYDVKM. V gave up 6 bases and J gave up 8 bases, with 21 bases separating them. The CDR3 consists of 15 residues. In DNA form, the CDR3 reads TGTGCCAGCAGGGGAGAAGGGATCCCTCGGCGTACGCAGTATTTT. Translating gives CASRGEGIPRRTQYF. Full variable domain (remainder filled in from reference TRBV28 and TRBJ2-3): DVKVTQSSRYLVKRTGEKVFLECVQDMDHENMFWYRQDPGLGLRLIYFSYDVKMKEKGDIPEGYSVSREKKERFSLILESASTNQTSMYLCASRGEGIPRRTQYFGPGTRLTVL.

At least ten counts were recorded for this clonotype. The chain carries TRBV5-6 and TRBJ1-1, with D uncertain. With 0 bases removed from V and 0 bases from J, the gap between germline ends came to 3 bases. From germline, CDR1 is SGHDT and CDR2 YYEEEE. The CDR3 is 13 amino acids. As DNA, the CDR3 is TGTGCCAGCAGCTTGGTAGTGAACACTGAAGCTTTCTTT. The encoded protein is CASSLVVNTEAFF.

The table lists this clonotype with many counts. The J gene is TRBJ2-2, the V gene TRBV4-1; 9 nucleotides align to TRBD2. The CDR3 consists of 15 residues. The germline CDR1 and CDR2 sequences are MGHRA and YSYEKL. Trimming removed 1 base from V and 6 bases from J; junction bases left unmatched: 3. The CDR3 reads CASSQGRGGSGELFF. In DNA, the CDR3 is TGCGCCAGCAGCCAAGGGCGGGGGGGCTCCGGGGAGCTGTTTTTT.

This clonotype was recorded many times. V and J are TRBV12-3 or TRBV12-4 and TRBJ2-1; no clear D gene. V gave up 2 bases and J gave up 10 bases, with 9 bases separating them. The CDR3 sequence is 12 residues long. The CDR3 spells CASSLNGGEQFF. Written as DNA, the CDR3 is TGTGCCAGCAGTTTAAACGGTGGAGAGCAGTTCTTC.

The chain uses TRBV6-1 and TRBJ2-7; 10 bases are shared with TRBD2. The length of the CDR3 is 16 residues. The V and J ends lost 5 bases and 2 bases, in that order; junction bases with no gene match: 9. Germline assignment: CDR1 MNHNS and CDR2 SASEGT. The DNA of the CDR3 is TGTGCCAGCAGTCAGGCCCTAGCGGGAGTTCCCTACGAGCAGTACTTC. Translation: CASSQALAGVPYEQYF.

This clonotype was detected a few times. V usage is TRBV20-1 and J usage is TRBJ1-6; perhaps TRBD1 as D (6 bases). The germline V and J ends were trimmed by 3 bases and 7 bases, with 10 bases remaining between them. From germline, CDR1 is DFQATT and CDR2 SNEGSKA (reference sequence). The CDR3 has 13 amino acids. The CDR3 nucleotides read TGCAGTGCTAGGGGGGGCCGGAATTCACCCCTCCACTTT. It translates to CSARGGRNSPLHF.

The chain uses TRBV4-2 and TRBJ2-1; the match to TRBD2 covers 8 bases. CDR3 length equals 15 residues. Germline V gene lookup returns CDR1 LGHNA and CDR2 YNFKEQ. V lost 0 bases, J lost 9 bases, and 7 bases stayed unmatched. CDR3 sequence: CASSQDRTSGLEQFF. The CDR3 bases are TGTGCCAGCAGCCAAGATCGAACTAGCGGACTTGAGCAGTTCTTC.

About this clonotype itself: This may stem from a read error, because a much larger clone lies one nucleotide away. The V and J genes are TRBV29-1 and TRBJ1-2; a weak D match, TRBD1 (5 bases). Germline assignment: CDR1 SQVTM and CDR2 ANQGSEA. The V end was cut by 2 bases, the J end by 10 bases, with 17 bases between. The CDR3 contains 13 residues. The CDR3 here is CSVERDGRGDYTF. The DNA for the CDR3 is TGCAGCGTTGAAAGGGACGGGCGAGGAGACTACACCTTC.

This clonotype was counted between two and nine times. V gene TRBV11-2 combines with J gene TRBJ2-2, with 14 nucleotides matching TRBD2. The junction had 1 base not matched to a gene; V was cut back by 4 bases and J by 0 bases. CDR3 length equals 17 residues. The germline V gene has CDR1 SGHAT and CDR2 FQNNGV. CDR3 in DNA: TGTGCCAGCAGCTGGACTAGCGGGGGGTCGAACACCGGGGAGCTGTTTTTT. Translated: CASSWTSGGSNTGELFF.

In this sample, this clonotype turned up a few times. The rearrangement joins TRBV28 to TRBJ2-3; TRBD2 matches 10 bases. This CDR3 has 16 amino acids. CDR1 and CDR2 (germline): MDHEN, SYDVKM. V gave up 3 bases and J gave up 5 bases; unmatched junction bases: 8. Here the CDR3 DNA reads TGTGCCAGCAGTTTCGAACTAGCGGGGCTGGGAGATACGCAGTATTTT. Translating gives CASSFELAGLGDTQYF.

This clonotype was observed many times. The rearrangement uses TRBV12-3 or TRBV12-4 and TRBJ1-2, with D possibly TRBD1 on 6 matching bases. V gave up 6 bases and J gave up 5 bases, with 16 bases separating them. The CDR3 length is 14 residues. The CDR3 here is CASRSGTTGYGYTF. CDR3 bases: TGTGCCAGCAGGTCCGGGACAACGGGGTATGGCTACACCTTC.

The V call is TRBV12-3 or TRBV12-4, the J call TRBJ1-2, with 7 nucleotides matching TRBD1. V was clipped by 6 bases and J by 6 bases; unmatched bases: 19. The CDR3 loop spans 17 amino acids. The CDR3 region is CASSPNPTQGSLHGYTF. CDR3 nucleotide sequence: TGTGCCAGCAGCCCCAACCCGACACAGGGGAGCTTGCATGGCTACACCTTC.

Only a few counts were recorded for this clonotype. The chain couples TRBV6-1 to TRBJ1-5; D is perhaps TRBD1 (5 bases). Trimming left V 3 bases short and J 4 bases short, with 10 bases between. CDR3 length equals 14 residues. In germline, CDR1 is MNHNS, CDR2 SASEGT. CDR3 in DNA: TGTGCCAGCAGTGACGGGACGGGGAATCAGCCCCAGCATTTT. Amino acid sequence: CASSDGTGNQPQHF.

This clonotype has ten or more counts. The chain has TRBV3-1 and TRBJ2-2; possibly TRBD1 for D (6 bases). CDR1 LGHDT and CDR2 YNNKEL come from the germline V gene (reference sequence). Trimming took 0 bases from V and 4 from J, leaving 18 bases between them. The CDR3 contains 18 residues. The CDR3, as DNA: TGTGCCAGCAGCCAAGACCAGGGGCTAGCATTCGGCACCGGGGAGCTGTTTTTT. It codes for CASSQDQGLAFGTGELFF.

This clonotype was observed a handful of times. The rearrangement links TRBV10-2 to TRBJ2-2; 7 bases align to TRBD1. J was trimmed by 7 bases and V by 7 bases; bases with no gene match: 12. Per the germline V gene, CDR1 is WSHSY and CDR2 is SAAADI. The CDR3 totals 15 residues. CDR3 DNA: TGCGCCAGCATGAGGGCAGGGGGATATGGCGGGGAGCTGTTTTTT. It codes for CASMRAGGYGGELFF.

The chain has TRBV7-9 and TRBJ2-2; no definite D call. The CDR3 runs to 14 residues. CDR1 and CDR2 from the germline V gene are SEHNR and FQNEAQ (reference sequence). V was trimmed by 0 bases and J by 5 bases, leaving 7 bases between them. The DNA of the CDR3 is TGTGCCAGCAGCTTAGCCGAGATAACCGGGGAGCTGTTTTTT. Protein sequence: CASSLAEITGELFF.

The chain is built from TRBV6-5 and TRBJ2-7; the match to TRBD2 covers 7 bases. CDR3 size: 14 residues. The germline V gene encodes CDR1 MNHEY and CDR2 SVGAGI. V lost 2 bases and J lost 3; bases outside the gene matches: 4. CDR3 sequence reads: CASSYQGGDYEQYF. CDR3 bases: TGTGCCAGCAGTTACCAGGGAGGGGACTACGAGCAGTACTTC.